A selection of T cell receptor beta chains follows, all from one sample in a study of T cell responses to AZD1222 COVID-19 vaccine. Profiled with immunoSEQ multiplex PCR; TCRdb holds only in-frame clones, not every one. Seen here are about 170,000 clones, around 89% observed once, and the top ten hold 3.5% to 5.5%. Sequencing used peripheral blood, obtained 28 days after the second dose of the MenACWY control vaccine. Receptor source: an adult who received the MenACWY meningococcal vaccine as a control. The CDR3 runs from the conserved cysteine through the conserved F or W. The order of the fields is V gene, J gene, D gene, clone size, CDR3 DNA, CDR3 protein. A D gene is named only where the DNA matches it firmly. Some rows have no size entry. The others give once, few or many, or a class for an expanded clone.

TRBV15	TRBJ1-4	TRBD1	NA	TGTGCCACCAGCAGAGTAATGGGACAGGGGTTTGAAAAACTGTTTTTT	CATSRVMGQGFEKLFF
TRBV28	TRBJ2-7	NA	NA	TGTGCCAGCAGTTCAGGCGGAGTCTCCTACGAGCAGTACTTC	CASSSGGVSYEQYF
TRBV7-2	TRBJ1-6	TRBD1	NA	TGTGCCAGCAGCTTACACCAGGGGGACAGGAATTCACCCCTCCACTTT	CASSLHQGDRNSPLHF
TRBV4-1	TRBJ2-4	NA	NA	TGCGCCAGCAGAGGGAGTGGGGAAAACATTCAGTACTTC	CASRGSGENIQYF
TRBV6-1	TRBJ1-3	NA	NA	TGTGCCAGCAGTGGGTTCGGGACGGTAAGCTCTGGAAACACCATATATTTT	CASSGFGTVSSGNTIYF
TRBV6-2/TRBV6-3	TRBJ2-3	TRBD1	NA	TGTGCCAGCAGTTCCGGACAGGGGGTCACAGATACGCAGTATTTT	CASSSGQGVTDTQYF
TRBV18	TRBJ2-7	TRBD1	few	TGTGCCAGCTGTCGCAATATGGCAGGGGGCTCCTACGAGCAGTACTTC	CASCRNMAGGSYEQYF
TRBV7-9	TRBJ1-3	TRBD1	NA	TGTGCCAGCAGCCGCTTGTCGGGACAGGGGTTATTCTCTGGAAACACCATATATTTT	CASSRLSGQGLFSGNTIYF
TRBV14	TRBJ2-2	NA	NA	TGTGCCAGCAGCCCGCTAGAGTGGGGCGGGGAGCTGTTTTTT	CASSPLEWGGELFF
TRBV28	TRBJ2-6	NA	few	TGTGCCAGCAGTTCTTGGACAACGGGGGCCAACGTCCTGACTTTC	CASSSWTTGANVLTF
TRBV10-3	TRBJ1-1	NA	NA	TGTGCCATCAACTCTGCGGGAGGACCGGAACTAGGGGCTTTCTTT	CAINSAGGPELGAFF
TRBV11-2	TRBJ2-1	TRBD2	NA	TGTGCCAGCAGGACGGCCGGGACTAAGAATGAGCAGTTCTTC	CASRTAGTKNEQFF
TRBV29-1	TRBJ2-7	NA	NA	TGCAGCGTTGAAGGGGATCAGGGGACCTACGAGCAGTACTTC	CSVEGDQGTYEQYF
TRBV5-1	TRBJ1-6	TRBD1	NA	TGCGCCAGCAACCCTGGGTTTGGACAGGCGAATTCACCCCTCCACTTT	CASNPGFGQANSPLHF
TRBV2	TRBJ1-4	NA	NA	TGTGCCAGCAGGGCCGGGACCCTCTGGGAAAAACTGTTTTTT	CASRAGTLWEKLFF
TRBV11-2	TRBJ2-5	NA	NA	TGTGCCAGCAGGTACCTGGGGCGCGAGACCCAGTACTTC	CASRYLGRETQYF
TRBV30	TRBJ1-5	NA	NA	TGTGCCTGGAGTGTCCAGGGAAATCAGCCCCAGCATTTT	CAWSVQGNQPQHF
TRBV5-4	TRBJ1-3	NA	NA	TGTGCCAGCAGCTCTCCTAAGGGGACAAACACCATATATTTT	CASSSPKGTNTIYF
TRBV28	TRBJ1-5	NA	NA	TGTGCCAGCTCCGGGACCCAACAAAGGGAGCCCCAGCATTTT	CASSGTQQREPQHF
TRBV28	TRBJ2-3	NA	NA	TGTGCCAGCAGTTTACCGCTAACCACTAGCACAGATACGCAGTATTTT	CASSLPLTTSTDTQYF
TRBV28	TRBJ2-5	NA	few	TGTGCCAGCAGTTCCCCACCCAGGACAGAAGAGACCCAGTACTTC	CASSSPPRTEETQYF
TRBV6-5	TRBJ1-2	NA	NA	TGTGCCAGCAGTCCCTGGACACGAGCTAACTATGGCTACACCTTC	CASSPWTRANYGYTF
TRBV28	TRBJ1-1	NA	NA	TGTGCCAGCACCTTATTCGGGGCTTCGGACACTGAAGCTTTCTTT	CASTLFGASDTEAFF
TRBV6-5	TRBJ1-6	NA	NA	TGTGCCAGCAGTTACTTCGTAGGGGGTCATTCACCCCTCCACTTT	CASSYFVGGHSPLHF
TRBV5-1	TRBJ1-2	NA	NA	TGCGCCAGCAGCTCCAACAGGGTTTCTTTATATGGCTACACCTTC	CASSSNRVSLYGYTF
TRBV19	TRBJ2-7	NA	NA	TGTGCCAGTAGTATCGGTCTGAGACGGAGCTACGAGCAGTACTTC	CASSIGLRRSYEQYF
TRBV5-1	TRBJ1-2	NA	NA	TGCGCCAGCAGCTTGGTTTGGTCTAATAACTATGGCTACACCTTC	CASSLVWSNNYGYTF
TRBV19	TRBJ2-4	TRBD2	NA	TGTGCCAGTAGTAGACTAGCGGGAGGAACACCAGTTCAGTACTTC	CASSRLAGGTPVQYF
TRBV28	TRBJ1-1	NA	NA	TGTGCCAGCATACGGAACGGACTGACTGAAGCTTTCTTT	CASIRNGLTEAFF
TRBV20-1	TRBJ1-1	NA	NA	TGCAGTGCTAGTCCCGACAGCCCCCGCGGCACTGAAGCTTTCTTT	CSASPDSPRGTEAFF
TRBV27	TRBJ2-7	TRBD2	NA	TGTGCCAGCAGACGGGGGGGCACCTACGAGCAGTACTTC	CASRRGGTYEQYF
TRBV28	TRBJ1-6	NA	NA	TGTGCCAGCAGTCCTACGGGCCCCTCCGACCACTTT	CASSPTGPSDHF
TRBV3-1/TRBV3-2	TRBJ2-7	TRBD2	NA	TGTGCCAGCAGCCCTCATAGCGGGAGACGACACGAGCAGTACTTC	CASSPHSGRRHEQYF
TRBV27	TRBJ2-7	TRBD2	NA	TGTGCCAGCAGTTTCGGACTAGGGATCTACGAGCAGTACTTC	CASSFGLGIYEQYF
TRBV7-6	TRBJ2-1	NA	NA	TGTGCCAGCAGCTTAGAGGTAACCGAGCAGTTCTTC	CASSLEVTEQFF
TRBV24-1	TRBJ1-4	NA	NA	TGTGCCACCAGTGATCTAGGGGAAAAACTGTTTTTT	CATSDLGEKLFF
TRBV7-9	TRBJ1-5	NA	NA	TGTGCCAGCAGCTTAGCGGAGGGAAATCAGCCCCAGCATTTT	CASSLAEGNQPQHF
TRBV5-1	TRBJ2-5	NA	NA	TGCGCCAGTTCAGGGCCAGGGAGCTCCGAGACCCAGTACTTC	CASSGPGSSETQYF
TRBV7-2	TRBJ2-3	NA	NA	TGTGCCAGCAGCTTTGACAGGACGCAGTATTTT	CASSFDRTQYF
TRBV10-3	TRBJ1-4	TRBD1	NA	TGTGCCATCAATAGGGGGCCTCCTTTTGGAAAACTGTTTTTT	CAINRGPPFGKLFF
TRBV3-1/TRBV3-2	TRBJ2-1	TRBD2	NA	TGTGCCAGCAGCCTTAGACTAGCAGCGGATGAGCAGTTCTTC	CASSLRLAADEQFF
TRBV28	TRBJ2-1	NA	once	TGTGCCAGCAGTTTTAACAGGATATACAATGAGCAGTTCTTC	CASSFNRIYNEQFF
TRBV6-4	TRBJ1-1	NA	NA	TGTGCCAGCAGTGAAGGCAGGAACACTGAAGCTTTCTTT	CASSEGRNTEAFF
TRBV5-1	TRBJ1-2	NA	NA	TGCGCCAGCAGCTTGGACCAGGTAACGGGCTATGGCTACACCTTC	CASSLDQVTGYGYTF
TRBV4-3	TRBJ2-3	TRBD2	NA	TGCGCCAGCAGCCAAGCGGTATCAGCGGGAGCGGATACGCAGTATTTT	CASSQAVSAGADTQYF
TRBV30	TRBJ2-3	NA	NA	TGTGCCTTACATACTAGCAGCACAGATACGCAGTATTTT	CALHTSSTDTQYF
TRBV7-9	TRBJ1-2	TRBD1	NA	TGTGCCAGCAGCTTAGGGGACAGGGGAGATTGGGGCTACACCTTC	CASSLGDRGDWGYTF
TRBV28	TRBJ1-6	NA	NA	TGTGCCAGCTTCCGGGGGACGTATAATTCACCCCTCCACTTT	CASFRGTYNSPLHF
TRBV4-3	TRBJ1-1	NA	NA	TGCGCCAGCAGCCAGGAGGGGTTTAGCACTGAAGCTTTCTTT	CASSQEGFSTEAFF
TRBV28	TRBJ2-7	NA	NA	TGTGCCAGCAGTTTGGGGCACCCCCTTTACGAGCAGTACTTC	CASSLGHPLYEQYF
TRBV28	TRBJ1-2	NA	NA	TGTGCCAGCAGTCTCCGCCTCTATGGCTACACCTTC	CASSLRLYGYTF
TRBV18	TRBJ1-1	NA	once	TGTGCCAGCTCACCAGGGGTTGCCTTGGACACTGAAGCTTTCTTT	CASSPGVALDTEAFF
TRBV18	TRBJ1-1	NA	NA	TGTGCCAGCTCAACATCGAGCACTGAAGCTTTCTTT	CASSTSSTEAFF
TRBV21-1	TRBJ2-3	NA	NA	TGTGCCAGCAGCCAGGGGGAAGATACGCAGTATTTT	CASSQGEDTQYF
TRBV6-5	TRBJ2-7	TRBD2	NA	TGTGCCAGTAGGGAGGGATACTCCTACGAGCAGTACTTC	CASREGYSYEQYF
TRBV7-2	TRBJ1-4	NA	NA	TGTGCCAGCACTACCCTGGGGGGTGAAAAACTGTTTTTT	CASTTLGGEKLFF
TRBV18	TRBJ1-1	TRBD1	NA	TGTGCCAGCTTATACGGGACAGGGAACACTGAAGCTTTCTTT	CASLYGTGNTEAFF
TRBV9	TRBJ1-2	TRBD1	NA	TGTGCCAGCAGCGATACGGGACAGGGGAACTATGGCTACACCTTC	CASSDTGQGNYGYTF
TRBV5-1	TRBJ1-4	NA	NA	TGCGCCAGCAGCGCCCCTGAGGGTACGGAAAAACTGTTTTTT	CASSAPEGTEKLFF